The rows below give T cell receptor beta chains drawn from one sample of a study of CD8 T cells in ankylosing spondylitis. Each CDR3 protein gets one entry after TCRdb re-called the 5' RACE reads with MiXCR. The data contain more than 650,000 distinct CDR3 sequences, 12% of them singletons. The sample taken for sequencing was blood, either unsorted or a sorted T cell fraction (not recorded which). The source of these receptors is a male donor with ankylosing spondylitis. The CDR3 runs from the conserved cysteine through the conserved F or W. A D gene is named only where the DNA matches it firmly. The size entry is marked missing in some rows and otherwise reads once, few, many or a size class.

abundance	d_gene	v_gene	j_gene	CDR3aa	CDR3nt
few	NA	TRBV4-1	TRBJ1-1	CASRDGFNTEAFF	TGCGCCAGCCGGGACGGGTTCAACACTGAAGCTTTCTTT
many	TRBD2	TRBV4-3	TRBJ2-5	CASSRLAGGSETQYF	TGCGCCAGCAGCCGTCTAGCGGGAGGGTCTGAGACCCAGTACTTC
NA	NA	TRBV20-1	TRBJ2-7	CSASVGGLSISYEQYF	TGCAGTGCTAGTGTTGGGGGACTCAGCATTTCCTACGAGCAGTACTTC
few	NA	TRBV24-1	TRBJ2-3	CATSDSRDHTDTQYF	TGTGCCACCAGTGACTCCCGGGACCACACAGATACGCAGTATTTT
NA	TRBD2	TRBV20-1	TRBJ2-1	CSARDLAGEYNEQFF	TGCAGTGCTAGAGATTTAGCGGGGGAGTACAATGAGCAGTTCTTC
NA	NA	TRBV7-8	TRBJ1-3	CASSPQGHSSGNTIYF	TGTGCCAGCAGCCCACAGGGACATAGCTCTGGAAACACCATATATTTT
NA	TRBD2	TRBV20-1	TRBJ2-3	CSAARLAGVIDTQYF	TGCAGTGCTGCTCGACTAGCGGGAGTCATAGATACGCAGTATTTT
NA	TRBD1	TRBV4-2	TRBJ1-5	CASSQDQGTGGSNQPQHF	TGTGCCAGCAGCCAAGATCAGGGCACAGGGGGTTCCAATCAGCCCCAGCATTTT
few	NA	TRBV5-6	TRBJ2-7	CASSWGVLDVGSYEQYF	TGTGCCAGCAGCTGGGGTGTCTTGGACGTAGGCTCCTACGAGCAGTACTTC
few	NA	TRBV20-1	TRBJ2-1	CSARTPSTGVTYNEQFF	TGCAGTGCTAGGACACCGAGTACGGGAGTAACCTACAATGAGCAGTTCTTC
NA	NA	TRBV20-1	TRBJ2-1	CSATTSQRVYNEQFF	TGCAGTGCTACCACAAGCCAGCGGGTATACAATGAGCAGTTCTTC
many	NA	TRBV5-1	TRBJ2-3	CASSLRTTDTQYF	TGCGCCAGCAGCCTTCGGACCACAGATACGCAGTATTTT
NA	TRBD2	TRBV4-3	TRBJ2-1	CASSQVSSGGPYNEQFF	TGCGCCAGCAGCCAAGTGTCTAGCGGGGGGCCCTACAATGAGCAGTTCTTC
few	TRBD1	TRBV20-1	TRBJ1-3	CSAVGQGTGNTIYF	TGCAGTGCTGTTGGACAGGGGACTGGAAACACCATATATTTT
few	TRBD1	TRBV15	TRBJ2-5	CATSRDRGQGQETQYF	TGTGCCACCAGCAGAGATCGGGGACAGGGCCAAGAGACCCAGTACTTC
NA	TRBD1	TRBV29-1	TRBJ2-5	CSVEGQGKETQYF	TGCAGCGTTGAAGGACAGGGGAAAGAGACCCAGTACTTC
many	NA	TRBV20-1	TRBJ1-2	CSATLRNNGYTF	TGCAGTGCCACCCTTAGGAATAATGGCTACACCTTC
few	TRBD1	TRBV12-3/TRBV12-4	TRBJ2-7	CASSLKGQVYYEQYF	TGTGCCAGCAGTTTAAAAGGACAGGTGTACTACGAGCAGTACTTC
NA	TRBD2	TRBV4-1	TRBJ2-1	CASSRGTSGRNNEQFF	TGCGCCAGCAGCCGAGGGACTAGCGGGAGAAACAATGAGCAGTTCTTC
NA	NA	TRBV6-1	TRBJ1-1	CALIRVSEAFF	TGTGCCCTTATTCGGGTGTCTGAAGCTTTCTTT
many	NA	TRBV12-3/TRBV12-4	TRBJ1-5	CASSLDGRVSAQHF	TGTGCCAGCAGTTTAGATGGCAGGGTATCAGCCCAGCATTTT
few	NA	TRBV7-2	TRBJ2-7	CASSFGAASYEQYF	TGTGCCAGCAGCTTCGGGGCCGCGTCCTACGAGCAGTACTTC
few	TRBD2	TRBV20-1	TRBJ2-1	CSAIAGGPVNEQFF	TGCAGTGCGATAGCGGGAGGGCCAGTTAATGAGCAGTTCTTC
NA	TRBD2	TRBV5-1	TRBJ2-1	CASSMGTSGSRNEQFF	TGCGCCAGCAGCATGGGGACTAGCGGGAGTCGGAATGAGCAGTTCTTC
few	TRBD2	TRBV6-5	TRBJ2-2	CASSYSSGTSGRWPTGELFF	TGTGCCAGCAGTTACTCTTCCGGGACTAGCGGGAGGTGGCCCACCGGGGAGCTGTTTTTT
many	NA	TRBV2	TRBJ1-1	CASELQGDTEAFF	TGTGCCAGTGAATTACAGGGAGACACTGAAGCTTTCTTT
few	NA	TRBV5-1	TRBJ1-3	CASSLVDARNTIYF	TGCGCCAGCAGCTTGGTGGATGCAAGAAACACCATATATTTT
NA	NA	TRBV11-2	TRBJ2-1	CASSLDELGLAFYNEQFF	TGTGCCAGCAGCTTAGACGAGTTAGGCCTAGCGTTCTACAATGAGCAGTTCTTC
NA	TRBD1	TRBV20-1	TRBJ1-2	CSARDSGQGRANYGYTF	TGCAGTGCTAGAGATTCTGGACAGGGGAGAGCTAACTATGGCTACACCTTC
NA	TRBD2	TRBV4-3	TRBJ2-1	CASSHGLAGGGSNEQFF	TGCGCCAGCAGCCATGGACTAGCGGGAGGGGGTAGTAATGAGCAGTTCTTC
NA	NA	TRBV11-1	TRBJ2-3	CASSLPTTDTQYF	TGTGCCAGCAGCTTGCCTACCACAGATACGCAGTATTTT
few	NA	TRBV6-1	TRBJ2-1	CASSRPESYNEQFF	TGTGCCAGCAGTCGACCTGAGTCCTACAATGAGCAGTTCTTC
NA	TRBD2	TRBV5-1	TRBJ2-1	CASSLVGDYFNEQFF	TGCGCCAGCAGCTTGGTCGGGGACTACTTCAATGAGCAGTTCTTC
many	NA	TRBV25-1	TRBJ2-1	CASSEYLGRRGFDEQFF	TGTGCCAGCAGTGAATATTTGGGCCGGCGAGGGTTCGATGAGCAGTTCTTC
few	TRBD2	TRBV7-2	TRBJ2-3	CASTKGGGADTQYF	TGTGCCAGCACCAAGGGCGGGGGGGCAGATACGCAGTATTTT
NA	NA	TRBV11-2	TRBJ2-7	CASSSSLRIYEQYF	TGTGCCAGCAGCTCCTCTTTGCGCATCTACGAGCAGTACTTC
NA	NA	TRBV13	TRBJ1-3	CASSFPKGYGAGNTIYF	TGTGCCAGCAGCTTCCCAAAGGGGTACGGGGCTGGAAACACCATATATTTT
once	TRBD2	TRBV20-1	TRBJ2-5	CSASGRASGKETQYF	TGCAGTGCTAGTGGCCGGGCTAGCGGGAAAGAGACCCAGTACTTC
many	NA	TRBV29-1	TRBJ1-2	CSVGGASYGYTF	TGCAGCGTGGGGGGGGCGAGCTATGGCTACACCTTC
NA	NA	TRBV10-3	TRBJ2-4	CAISSGTSENPNIQYF	TGTGCCATCAGTTCAGGGACTTCCGAGAATCCAAACATTCAGTACTTC
NA	NA	TRBV9	TRBJ2-1	CASSPQENSLKFF	TGTGCCAGCAGCCCACAAGAGAATTCCCTTAAGTTCTTC
many	NA	TRBV4-1	TRBJ2-1	CASSQDRGSYNEQFF	TGCGCCAGCAGCCAAGATCGGGGTTCCTACAATGAGCAGTTCTTC
many	TRBD2	TRBV5-1	TRBJ2-3	CASSLGRAGNTDTQYF	TGCGCCAGCAGCTTGGGCAGAGCGGGGAACACAGATACGCAGTATTTT
NA	TRBD1	TRBV20-1	TRBJ1-5	CSARGDRGQPQHF	TGCAGTGCTAGAGGGGACAGGGGTCAGCCCCAGCATTTT
many	NA	TRBV15	TRBJ2-7	CATSRTTADTYEQYF	TGTGCCACCAGCAGAACGACAGCTGATACCTACGAGCAGTACTTC